These T cell receptor beta chains were read from a single sample in a study of CD8 T cells in ankylosing spondylitis. TCRdb processed the 5' RACE reads anew with MiXCR; each CDR3 protein has one entry. This sample has approximately 400,000 distinct CDR3 sequences, with 15% to 20% found just once. The sample comprised blood, either unsorted or a sorted T cell fraction (not recorded which). Source of these receptors: a male donor with ankylosing spondylitis. The CDR3 runs from the conserved cysteine through the conserved F or W. D genes are given only for firm matches. Rows may omit the clone size; those that give it use once, few, many or a size class.

>NA|NA|TRBJ2-1|TRBV18
TGTGCCAGCTCACGCCTGTGGGGGGACAACAATGAGCAGTTCTTC
CASSRLWGDNNEQFF
>NA|few|TRBJ2-7|TRBV12-3/TRBV12-4
TGTGCCAGCAGCACCCCGCGGGGAATTCCCTACGAGCAGTACTTC
CASSTPRGIPYEQYF
>NA|many|TRBJ1-3|TRBV12-3/TRBV12-4
TGTGCCAGCAGTTTCGCGGGGTCTGGAAACACCATATATTTT
CASSFAGSGNTIYF
>NA|NA|TRBJ1-4|TRBV20-1
TGCAGTGCTACACAGGGTGTGAATGAAAAACTGTTTTTT
CSATQGVNEKLFF
>TRBD2|few|TRBJ2-7|TRBV12-3/TRBV12-4
TGTGCCAGCAGTTTCCGGACTAGGGGCGAGCAGTACTTC
CASSFRTRGEQYF
>NA|NA|TRBJ2-5|TRBV10-3
TGTGCCATCAGCTCCACCGGGGAGACCCAGTACTTC
CAISSTGETQYF
>TRBD2|many|TRBJ2-1|TRBV25-1
TGTGCCAGCAGTGAATTCCCGGGAGGGAACAATGAGCAGTTCTTC
CASSEFPGGNNEQFF
>NA|NA|TRBJ1-3|TRBV5-6
TGTGCCAGCAGCTTCTCCCAACTCTCTGGAAACACCATATATTTT
CASSFSQLSGNTIYF
>NA|NA|TRBJ1-1|TRBV4-1
TGCGCCAGCCAGCCGCTAACAGGCCCTTGGGAGGAGATTAACACTGAAGCTTTCTTT
CASQPLTGPWEEINTEAFF
>NA|few|TRBJ2-3|TRBV25-1
TGTGCCAGCAGTGAGGGGATAGACACGTATACGCAGTATTTT
CASSEGIDTYTQYF
>TRBD2|NA|TRBJ2-1|TRBV12-3/TRBV12-4
TGTGCCAGCAGGCGGACTAGCGGGAGGTTGGGTTACAATGAGCAGTTCTTC
CASRRTSGRLGYNEQFF
>TRBD1|few|TRBJ1-2|TRBV4-1
TGCGCCAGCAGCCAAGATCGGTTCTGGGGACAGGGGAAAGGTGGCTACACCTTC
CASSQDRFWGQGKGGYTF
>NA|few|TRBJ1-1|TRBV29-1
TGCAGCGTTGAATCCTTACAAACAGGGTTGCGCACTGAAGCTTTCTTT
CSVESLQTGLRTEAFF
>TRBD2|NA|TRBJ2-3|TRBV4-2
TGTGCCAGCAGCCAAGATCCACAGCGGGGGAACACAGATACGCAGTATTTT
CASSQDPQRGNTDTQYF
>NA|NA|TRBJ2-2|TRBV10-3
TGTGCCATCAGTGAGTCTTTCTCCCCAGGCACCGGGGAGCTGTTTTTT
CAISESFSPGTGELFF
>TRBD1|few|TRBJ2-2|TRBV12-3/TRBV12-4
TGTGCCAGCAGTTCGGACAGGGGGAGCACCGGGGAGCTGTTTTTT
CASSSDRGSTGELFF
>TRBD1|NA|TRBJ1-5|TRBV7-2
TGTGCCAGCAGCTTAACCGGGACAGTCAATCAGCCCCAGCATTTT
CASSLTGTVNQPQHF
>TRBD1|few|TRBJ2-1|TRBV10-3
TGTGCCATCAGTGGGGGACAGACCTCCTACAATGAGCAGTTCTTC
CAISGGQTSYNEQFF